This TCR beta chain was observed in a study of OX40 agonist ivuxolimab in advanced cancers. Overall study context: All patients had ivuxolimab intravenously every 2 weeks at 0.01 to 10 mg/kg. Three patients, one with hepatocellular carcinoma and two with cutaneous melanoma, achieved partial responses.

This CDR3 spans 13 amino acids. V lost 8 bases and J 7 bases, leaving 17 bases between the germline ends. In germline, CDR1 is SNHLY, CDR2 FYNNEI. The data were produced by immunoSEQ multiplex PCR, yet TCRdb's version contains in-frame clones alone and is incomplete. The repertoire holds some 42,000 clones, with 75% to 90% as singletons. This clone was found a few times. The rearrangement links TRBV2 to TRBJ2-5; maybe TRBD2 (6 bases). The receptor was isolated from an adult with an advanced solid tumor such as melanoma, head and neck, liver or kidney cancer. The sequencing here drew on CD4+ or CD8+ T cells sorted from blood, taken in a trial of the OX40 agonist ivuxolimab. CDR3 sequence: CASGSQSGGTQYF. The CDR3 DNA is TGTGCCAGCGGAAGTCAGTCCGGGGGGACCCAGTACTTC.